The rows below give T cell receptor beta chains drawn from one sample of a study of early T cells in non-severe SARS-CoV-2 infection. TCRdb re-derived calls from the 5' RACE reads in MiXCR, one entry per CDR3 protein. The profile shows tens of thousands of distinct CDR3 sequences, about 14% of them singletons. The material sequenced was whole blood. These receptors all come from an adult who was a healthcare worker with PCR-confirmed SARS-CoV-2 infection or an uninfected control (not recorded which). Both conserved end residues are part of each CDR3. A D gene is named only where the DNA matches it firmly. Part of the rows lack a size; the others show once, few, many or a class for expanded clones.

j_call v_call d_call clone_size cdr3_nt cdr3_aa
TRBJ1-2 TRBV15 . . TGTGCCACCAGCAGCTCAAACTGGGACTTTATCAATGGCTACACCTTC CATSSSNWDFINGYTF
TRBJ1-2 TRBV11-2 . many TGTGCCAGCAGCTACTCTGACGGGACGTACTATGGCTACACCTTC CASSYSDGTYYGYTF
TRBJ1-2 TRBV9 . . TGTGCCAGCAGCCCAGAGACCCCCTACTATGGCTACACCTTC CASSPETPYYGYTF
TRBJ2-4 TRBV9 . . TGTGCCAGCAGCGTAGGGACAGAACTAGCCAAAAACATTCAGTACTTC CASSVGTELAKNIQYF
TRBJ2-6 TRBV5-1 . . TGCGCCAGCACCCTGGGAGTAACTGGGGCCAACGTCCTGACTTTC CASTLGVTGANVLTF
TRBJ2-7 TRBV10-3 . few TGTGCCATCAGTGACCAGGGATACCCCTACGAGCAGTACTTC CAISDQGYPYEQYF
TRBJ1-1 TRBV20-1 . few TGCAGTGCTAGCTTACAGTTTTCAGGCTACGGGTTCACTGAAGCTTTCTTT CSASLQFSGYGFTEAFF
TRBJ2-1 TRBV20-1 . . TGCAGTGCTCCGAGTTCAAGAGAGCAGTTCTTC CSAPSSREQFF
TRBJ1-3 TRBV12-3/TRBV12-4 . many TGTGCCAGCAGTTTAACAGGACCTACTGGAAACACCATATATTTT CASSLTGPTGNTIYF
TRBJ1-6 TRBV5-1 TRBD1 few TGCGCCAGCAGGACAGGGGGCTATAATTCACCCCTCCACTTT CASRTGGYNSPLHF
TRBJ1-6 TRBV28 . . TGTGCCAGCAGTCCCCCAAGATACAGGGATGATTCACCCCTCCACTTT CASSPPRYRDDSPLHF
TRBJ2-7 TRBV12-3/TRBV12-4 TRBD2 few TGTGCCAGCAGCCCGACTAGCGGGTTCTACGAGCAGTACTTC CASSPTSGFYEQYF
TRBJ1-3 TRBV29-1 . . TGCAGCCGCCGGGGGTCGGGTGGAAACACCATATATTTT CSRRGSGGNTIYF
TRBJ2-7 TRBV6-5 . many TGTGCCAGCAGTCGCCTTCCGGGACACCGAGCCTACGAGCAGTACTTC CASSRLPGHRAYEQYF
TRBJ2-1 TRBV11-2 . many TGTGCCAGCAGCTCAAGGGGGGTCGCCTCCTACAATGAGCAGTTCTTC CASSSRGVASYNEQFF
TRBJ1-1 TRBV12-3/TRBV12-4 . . TGTGCCAGCAGTCCAGGGGATTGGAACACTGAAGCTTTCTTT CASSPGDWNTEAFF
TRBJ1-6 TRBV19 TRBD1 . TGTGCCAGTAGTTCGGGGACAGGCGTAATGAATTCACCCCTCCACTTT CASSSGTGVMNSPLHF
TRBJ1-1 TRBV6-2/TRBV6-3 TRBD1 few TGTGCCGGCTCCGACAGGGAGGCCACTGAAGCTTTCTTT CAGSDREATEAFF
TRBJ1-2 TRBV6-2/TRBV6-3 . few TGTGCCAGCAGTTCCGGGACGTCATGGTATGGCTACACCTTC CASSSGTSWYGYTF
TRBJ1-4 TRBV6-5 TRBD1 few TGTGCCAACAGTTTCAGGAGGGGGCAGGAAAAACTGTTTTTT CANSFRRGQEKLFF
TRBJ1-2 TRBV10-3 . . TGTGCCATCAGTGACTACCCGAACTACACCTTC CAISDYPNYTF
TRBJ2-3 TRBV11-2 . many TGTGCCAGCAGCCCTTGGACGGGAGCGAATACGCAGTATTTT CASSPWTGANTQYF
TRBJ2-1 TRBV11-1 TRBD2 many TGTGCCAGCAGCTTAGTTTCGGGACTAGCGGGCGGGCACAATGAGCAGTTCTTC CASSLVSGLAGGHNEQFF
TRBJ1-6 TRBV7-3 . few TGTGCCAGCACTAAAGGGAATTCACCCCTCCACTTT CASTKGNSPLHF
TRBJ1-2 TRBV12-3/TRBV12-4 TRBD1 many TGTGCCAGCAGACGACAGGGGTACTATGGCTACACCTTC CASRRQGYYGYTF
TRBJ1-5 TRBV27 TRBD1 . TGTGCCAGCAGTTCCCATTCAGGGGGGAATCAGCCCCAGCATTTT CASSSHSGGNQPQHF